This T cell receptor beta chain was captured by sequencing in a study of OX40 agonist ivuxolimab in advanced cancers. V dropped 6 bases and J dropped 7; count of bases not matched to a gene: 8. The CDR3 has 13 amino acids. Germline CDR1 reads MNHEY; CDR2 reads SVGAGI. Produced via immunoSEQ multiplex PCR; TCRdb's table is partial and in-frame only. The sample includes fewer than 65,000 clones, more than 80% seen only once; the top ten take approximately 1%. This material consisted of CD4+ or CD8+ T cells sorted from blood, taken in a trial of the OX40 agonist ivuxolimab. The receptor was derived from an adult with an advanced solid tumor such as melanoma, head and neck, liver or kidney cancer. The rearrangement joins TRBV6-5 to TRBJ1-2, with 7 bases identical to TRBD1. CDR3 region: CASRIGQVGGYTF. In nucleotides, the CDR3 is TGTGCCAGCAGAATCGGACAGGTCGGTGGCTACACCTTC.